This is a list of T cell receptor gamma chains from one sample in a study of Vδ1+ human thymocytes. TCRdb reanalyzed the multiplex PCR reads using CATT. Among approximately 20,000 gamma-chain clones listed, roughly an eighth were seen once. The sample taken for sequencing was Vdelta1+ gamma-delta thymocytes from the thymus. All receptors come from a child under two years old who had congenital heart surgery. The CDR3 runs from the conserved cysteine through the conserved F or W. Not all rows give a size; the values are once, few, many and, for expanded clones, a class.

j_call	clone_size	v_call	cdr3_aa	cdr3_nt
TRGJP2	-	TRGV4	CATWNGPKEDSDWIKTF	TGTGCCACCTGGAATGGGCCAAAAGAAGATAGTGATTGGATCAAGACGTTT
TRGJP2	few	TRGV8	CATWDGPGSSDWIKTF	TGTGCCACCTGGGACGGGCCTGGTAGTAGTGATTGGATCAAGACGTTT
TRGJ1/TRGJ2	few	TRGV5	CATWDRPNKKLF	TGTGCTACCTGGGACAGACCTAATAAGAAACTCTTT
TRGJ1/TRGJ2	few	TRGV9	CALWEVHAEKRNYYKKLF	TGTGCCTTGTGGGAGGTGCACGCGGAAAAGCGGAATTATTATAAGAAACTCTTT
TRGJ1/TRGJ2	few	TRGV8	CATWDRQRNYYKKLF	TGTGCCACCTGGGATCGCCAGAGGAATTATTATAAGAAACTCTTT
TRGJ1/TRGJ2	medium-sized	TRGV4	CATWDGPGKLF	TGTGCCACCTGGGATGGGCCGGGGAAACTCTTT
TRGJP2	once	TRGV3	CATWDRLGGWIKTF	TGTGCCACCTGGGACAGGCTTGGAGGTTGGATCAAGACGTTT
TRGJP2	-	TRGV4	CATWDGHGGGSDWIKTF	TGTGCCACCTGGGACGGCCATGGAGGAGGTAGTGATTGGATCAAGACGTTT
TRGJP1	-	TRGV4	CATWDAGWFKIF	TGTGCCACCTGGGATGCGGGTTGGTTCAAGATATTT
TRGJ1/TRGJ2	-	TRGV5	CATWDRPVYKKLF	TGTGCCACCTGGGACAGGCCCGTTTATAAGAAACTCTTT
TRGJ1/TRGJ2	medium-sized	TRGV4	CATWSYYKKLF	TGTGCCACCTGGTCTTATTATAAGAAACTCTTT
TRGJ1/TRGJ2	few	TRGV4	CATWNGGGYKKLF	TGTGCCACCTGGAACGGCGGCGGTTATAAGAAACTCTTT
TRGJP2	-	TRGV8	CATWLSSSDWIKTF	TGTGCCACCTGGTTATCTAGTAGTGATTGGATCAAGACGTTT
TRGJ1/TRGJ2	few	TRGV9	CALWEWYKKLF	TGTGCCTTGTGGGAATGGTATAAGAAACTCTTT
TRGJ1/TRGJ2	-	TRGV2	CATWDGRHYYKKLF	TGTGCCACCTGGGACGGACGGCATTATTATAAGAAACTCTTT
TRGJ1/TRGJ2	few	TRGV9	CALWEVLGNYYKKLF	TGTGCCTTGTGGGAGGTGCTCGGGAATTATTATAAGAAACTCTTT
TRGJ1/TRGJ2	-	TRGV8	CATWDSDRPYYKKLF	TGTGCCACCTGGGACAGCGATAGGCCTTATTATAAGAAACTCTTT
TRGJP1	-	TRGV8	CATWGLSRFKIF	TGTGCCACCTGGGGTCTATCAAGGTTCAAGATATTT
TRGJ1/TRGJ2	few	TRGV5	CATWDRVTLSLGKLF	TGTGCCACCTGGGACAGGGTTACCCTCTCATTGGGGAAACTCTTT
TRGJP2	-	TRGV8	CATWDGSPPSDWIKTF	TGTGCCACCTGGGATGGGTCCCCTCCTAGTGATTGGATCAAGACGTTT
TRGJP	-	TRGV5	CATWDLPAGELGKKIKVF	TGTGCCACCTGGGACCTCCCGGCCGGAGAGTTGGGCAAAAAAATCAAGGTATTT
TRGJ1/TRGJ2	-	TRGV9	CALWEVHFGYKKLF	TGTGCCTTGTGGGAGGTGCACTTTGGGTATAAGAAACTCTTT
TRGJ1/TRGJ2	few	TRGV9	CALWEGNKKLF	TGTGCCTTGTGGGAGGGAAATAAGAAACTCTTT
TRGJ1/TRGJ2	few	TRGV9	CALWSPALFSYEKLF	TGTGCCTTGTGGTCTCCGGCCCTTTTTAGTTATGAGAAACTCTTT
TRGJ1/TRGJ2	few	TRGV3	CATWDFRHPKKLF	TGTGCCACCTGGGACTTTAGGCACCCTAAGAAACTCTTT
TRGJ1/TRGJ2	-	TRGV9	CALWEVLGGCYKKLF	TGTGCCTTGTGGGAGGTGCTGGGGGGGTGTTATAAGAAACTCTTT
TRGJP	-	TRGV9	CALWDPVQELGKKIKVF	TGTGCCTTGTGGGACCCTGTTCAAGAGTTGGGCAAAAAAATCAAGGTATTT
TRGJP2	few	TRGV9	CALWEVYSSDWIKTF	TGTGCCTTGTGGGAGGTTTATAGTAGTGATTGGATCAAGACGTTT
TRGJ1/TRGJ2	-	TRGV8	CATWDLWSGYKKLF	TGTGCCACCTGGGATTTGTGGAGTGGATATAAGAAACTCTTT
TRGJ1/TRGJ2	few	TRGV4	CATWDVHYYKKLF	TGTGCCACCTGGGATGTGCACTATTATAAGAAACTCTTT
TRGJ1/TRGJ2	-	TRGV2	CATWKKVNYYKKLF	TGTGCCACCTGGAAGAAGGTGAATTATTATAAGAAACTCTTT
TRGJ1/TRGJ2	-	TRGV8	CATWDRQYYKKLF	TGTGCCACCTGGGATAGGCAATATTATAAGAAACTCTTT
TRGJ1/TRGJ2	few	TRGV5	CATWDSNYYKKLF	TGTGCCACCTGGGACAGCAATTATTATAAGAAACTCTTT
TRGJ1/TRGJ2	-	TRGV9	CALWEVTYYKKLF	TGTGCCTTGTGGGAGGTGACATATTATAAGAAACTCTTT
TRGJ1/TRGJ2	-	TRGV4	CATWNGFYYYKKLF	TGTGCCACCTGGAATGGGTTCTATTATTATAAGAAACTCTTT
TRGJ1/TRGJ2	few	TRGV3	CATWDRVYYKKLF	TGTGCCACCTGGGACAGAGTTTATTATAAGAAACTCTTT
TRGJP2	-	TRGV4	CATWNDRRDWIKTF	TGTGCCACCTGGAATGATCGCCGTGATTGGATCAAGACGTTT
TRGJP2	few	TRGV9	CALREVVGDWIKTF	TGTGCCTTGCGGGAGGTGGTAGGGGATTGGATCAAGACGTTT
TRGJ1/TRGJ2	few	TRGV4	CATWNRKINKKLF	TGTGCCACCTGGAATCGGAAAATTAACAAGAAACTCTTT
TRGJP1	few	TRGV9	CAFEGGLTGWFKIF	TGTGCCTTCGAGGGGGGCCTCACTGGTTGGTTCAAGATATTT
TRGJP2	-	TRGV2	CATWDGRRSSDWIKTF	TGTGCCACCTGGGACGGTAGGAGAAGTAGTGATTGGATCAAGACGTTT